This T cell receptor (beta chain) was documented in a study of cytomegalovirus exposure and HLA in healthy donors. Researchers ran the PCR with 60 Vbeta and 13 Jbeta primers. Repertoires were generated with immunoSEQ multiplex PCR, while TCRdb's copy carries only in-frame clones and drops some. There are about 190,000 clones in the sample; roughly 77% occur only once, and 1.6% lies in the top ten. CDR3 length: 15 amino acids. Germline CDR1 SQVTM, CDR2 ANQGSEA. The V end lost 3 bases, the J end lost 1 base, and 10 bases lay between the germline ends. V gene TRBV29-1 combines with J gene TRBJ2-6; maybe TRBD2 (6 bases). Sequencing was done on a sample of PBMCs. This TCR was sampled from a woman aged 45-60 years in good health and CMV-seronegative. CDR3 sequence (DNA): TGCAGCGTTGAGGAACGGGGGTCTGGGGCCAACGTCCTGACTTTC. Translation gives CSVEERGSGANVLTF.